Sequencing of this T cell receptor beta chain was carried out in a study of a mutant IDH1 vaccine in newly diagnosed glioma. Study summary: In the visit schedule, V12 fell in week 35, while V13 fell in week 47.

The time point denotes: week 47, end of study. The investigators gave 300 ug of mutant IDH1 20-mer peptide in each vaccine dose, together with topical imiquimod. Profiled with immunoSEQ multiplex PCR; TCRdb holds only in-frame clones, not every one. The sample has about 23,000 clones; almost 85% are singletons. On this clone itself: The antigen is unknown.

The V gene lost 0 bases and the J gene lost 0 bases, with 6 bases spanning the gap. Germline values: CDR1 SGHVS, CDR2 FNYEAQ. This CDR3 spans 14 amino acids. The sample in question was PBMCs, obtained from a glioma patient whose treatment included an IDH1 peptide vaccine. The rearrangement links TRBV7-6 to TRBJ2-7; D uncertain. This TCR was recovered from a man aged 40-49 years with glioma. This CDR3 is CASSLAGNSYEQYF. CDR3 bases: TGTGCCAGCAGCTTAGCAGGCAACTCCTACGAGCAGTACTTC.